This record concerns one T cell receptor beta chain sequence. CDR3 length: 18 amino acids. V was trimmed by 4 bases and J by 0 bases, leaving 16 bases between them. Germline-derived CDR1 and CDR2 are MGHRA and YSYEKL. Primed by a sample-barcoded 5' primer and a J-beta primer mix, a second PCR proceeded for 7 to 11 cycles. A single record per CDR3 protein comes from TCRdb applying MiXCR to the 5' RACE reads. Among more than 650,000 distinct CDR3 sequences, around 25% were seen once, and the ten largest hold under 3%. The source of the sample is a study of blood T cells in healthy people across ages. This same sample was also part of a study on T cells of mothers and their children.

The clonotype comes from a boy aged 10-17 years in good health. Sequenced sample: blood. The rearrangement uses TRBV4-1 and TRBJ2-6, with D possibly TRBD2 on 8 matching bases. CDR3 DNA: TGCGCCAGCAGCCCCGGGAGGGGGCCCATCTCTGGGGCCAACGTCCTGACTTTC. Translated: CASSPGRGPISGANVLTF.